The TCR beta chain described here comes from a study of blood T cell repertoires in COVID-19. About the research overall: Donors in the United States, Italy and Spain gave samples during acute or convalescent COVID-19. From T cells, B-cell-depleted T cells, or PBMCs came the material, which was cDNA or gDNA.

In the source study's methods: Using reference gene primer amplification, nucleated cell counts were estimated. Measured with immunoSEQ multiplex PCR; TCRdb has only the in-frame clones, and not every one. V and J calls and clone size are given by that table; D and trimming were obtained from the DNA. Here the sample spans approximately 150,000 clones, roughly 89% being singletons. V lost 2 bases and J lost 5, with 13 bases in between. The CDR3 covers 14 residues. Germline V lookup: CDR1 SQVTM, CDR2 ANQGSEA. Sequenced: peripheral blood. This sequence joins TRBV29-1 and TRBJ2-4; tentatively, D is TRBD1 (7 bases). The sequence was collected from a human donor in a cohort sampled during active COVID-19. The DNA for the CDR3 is TGCAGCGTTGAAAGACAGGGAGGACAAAACATTCAGTACTTC. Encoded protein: CSVERQGGQNIQYF.